Detailed here is one T cell receptor (beta chain). Its target is unknown. Trimming removed 4 bases from V and 5 bases from J; junction bases left unmatched: 9. The CDR3 has 16 amino acids. CDR1 is SGHTA, CDR2 FQGNSA, per germline. With a J-beta primer mix and a sample-barcoded 5' primer, a second PCR ran 7 to 11 cycles. A 12-random-nucleotide template-switch adaptor tagged each cDNA molecule. One entry per CDR3 protein results from TCRdb running MiXCR on the 5' RACE reads. The data contain around 800,000 distinct CDR3 sequences, 55% to 65% of them seen just once; the ten biggest clones take up around 30%. The sample belongs to a study of blood T cells in healthy people across ages. Regarding the study as a whole: Long-lived donors exceeded aged donors in naive CD4+ cells and diversity. Nothing was known about donor CMV status, and this possibly confounded expanded clonotype changes.

The sequenced material came from blood. The chain couples TRBV7-2 to TRBJ2-7; TRBD2 agrees at 12 bases. This sequence originates from a man between 25 and 39 years old in good health. This chain's CDR3 is CASSSSSGGAPHEQYF. CDR3 DNA: TGTGCCAGCAGCTCCTCTAGCGGGGGGGCCCCCCACGAGCAGTACTTC. Looking up the rest from reference TRBV7-2 and TRBJ2-7 gives the full variable domain: GAGVSQSPSNKVTEKGKDVELRCDPISGHTALYWYRQSLGQGLEFLIYFQGNSAPDKSGLPSDRFSAERTGGSVSTLTIQRTQQEDSAVYLCASSSSSGGAPHEQYFGPGTRLTVT.